This T cell receptor (beta chain) was documented in a study of T cell responses to AZD1222 COVID-19 vaccine. Clones were sequenced by immunoSEQ multiplex PCR, and TCRdb holds only the in-frame ones, with some missing. The sample records approximately 110,000 clones, roughly 87% being singletons. General observations from the study: Unmutated regions of variants are reportedly targeted by nearly half of spike-specific TCRs.

The CDR3 spans 15 residues. V was cut by 2 bases and J by 1 base, with 9 bases left in between. Germline V lookup: CDR1 MDHEN, CDR2 SYDVKM. With regard to this clone: Antigen: not known.

The origin of this receptor is an adult who received the AZD1222 COVID-19 vaccine. The chain combines TRBV28 with TRBJ1-3; tentatively, D is TRBD1 (6 bases). The sequencing used peripheral blood, collected 28 days after the second AZD1222 dose. The CDR3 region has the DNA TGTGCCAGCAGTTTACGGGGGGCTTCTGGAAACACCATATATTTT. Translated, it gives CASSLRGASGNTIYF.